This note documents a single TCR beta chain sequence. The antigen is not known. The authors made TCR beta cDNA libraries by 5'RACE template switching. This switching added a universal primer site and UMIs. From the 5' RACE reads, TCRdb lists one entry per CDR3 protein and no DNA. The listing contains some 390,000 distinct CDR3 sequences. This record belongs to a study of T cells expressing NK-cell markers. Study at large: It was sorted CD3+CD56-NKG2C+, CD3+CD56+NKG2C- and CD3+CD56+NKG2C+ T cells that provided the TCR beta repertoires. Study findings and constraints: In over 5 donors, dominant CD3+CD56+NKG2C+ clonotypes ranked among the top 10 CD8+ clonotypes.

This sequence originates from a woman in her fifties or sixties in good health. Sequencing was carried out using blood T cells: a sorted CD56 or NKG2C T cell subset, CD4+ or CD8+ T cells, or bulk PBMC T cells (not recorded which).

The CDR3 loop reads CASRGTGFYTDTQYF. This sequence joins TRBV5-1 and TRBJ2-3; TCRdb selects TRBD1, and the lack of DNA leaves this call unchecked. CDR3 length: 15 amino acids. Germline lookup yields CDR1 SGHRS and CDR2 YFSETQ.